The 15 T cell receptor beta chains presented below share a single source sample, sequenced in a study of T cell responses to AZD1222 COVID-19 vaccine. TCRdb's copy holds only in-frame clones and misses some; the assay was immunoSEQ multiplex PCR. The data hold around 260,000 clones, with more than 80% observed a single time. This sample comprised peripheral blood, obtained on day 0 of AZD1222 vaccination. These receptors were collected from an adult in good health.

The chain couples TRBV5-6 to TRBJ1-1, with D possibly TRBD1 on 5 matching bases. This CDR3 has 14 amino acids. Germline CDR1 SGHDT, CDR2 YYEEEE. With 4 bases removed from V and 5 bases from J, the gap between germline ends came to 15 bases. CDR3 amino acids: CASSIDSAETEAFF. In DNA, the CDR3 is TGTGCCAGCAGCATCGACAGCGCCGAGACTGAAGCTTTCTTT.

This clone was seen only once. The chain carries TRBV7-2 and TRBJ2-5; 9 bases agree with TRBD1. Looked up from germline, CDR1 is SGHTA and CDR2 is FQGNSA. This CDR3 spans 14 amino acids. Trimming took 2 bases from V and 4 from J; bases not matched to a gene: 2. This CDR3 reads CASSLNRGLETQYF. The CDR3 nucleotides read TGTGCCAGCAGCTTAAACAGGGGGCTAGAGACCCAGTACTTC.

This clone was recorded a few times. The CDR3 sequence: CASSLLNTEAFF. The DNA for the CDR3 is TGTGCCAGCAGTTTACTGAACACTGAAGCTTTCTTT. This chain joins TRBV28 and TRBJ1-1; D gene unclear. Trimming pared 2 bases from V and 0 bases from J, leaving 1 base between. The CDR3 has 12 residues. The germline V gene encodes CDR1 MDHEN and CDR2 SYDVKM.

The rearrangement joins TRBV5-1 to TRBJ2-5, with TRBD2 identical over 7 bases. The CDR3 is 14 residues long. The germline CDR1 and CDR2 sequences are SGHRS and YFSETQ. The ends lost 2 bases at V and 3 bases at J; junction bases unmatched: 4. This chain's CDR3 is CASSLFGGEETQYF. In DNA, the CDR3 is TGCGCCAGCAGCTTATTTGGGGGGGAAGAGACCCAGTACTTC.

This rearrangement joins TRBV29-1 to TRBJ2-3; 7 bases agree with TRBD1. Losses at the gene ends were 5 bases for V and 2 bases for J; bases not matched to a gene: 7. The V gene's germline CDR1 is SQVTM and CDR2 ANQGSEA. The CDR3 consists of 14 residues. CDR3 nucleotides: TGCAGCGTTAGGACAGGCATTCTCACAGATACGCAGTATTTT. Its protein is CSVRTGILTDTQYF.

This clone turned up a few times. V gene TRBV28 combines with J gene TRBJ1-6, with unresolved D. Trimming stripped 7 bases from V and 7 bases from J, with 8 bases between. This CDR3 has 12 amino acids. Germline V gene lookup returns CDR1 MDHEN and CDR2 SYDVKM. The CDR3 DNA reads as TGTGCCAGCATGGGCGAGAATTCACCCCTCCACTTT. This encodes CASMGENSPLHF. The full variable domain, its missing parts supplied by reference TRBV28 and TRBJ1-6, is DVKVTQSSRYLVKRTGEKVFLECVQDMDHENMFWYRQDPGLGLRLIYFSYDVKMKEKGDIPEGYSVSREKKERFSLILESASTNQTSMYLCASMGENSPLHFGNGTRLTVT.

The chain joins TRBV12-3 or TRBV12-4 to TRBJ1-1; D call uncertain. The CDR3 extends over 11 amino acids. The germline V and J ends were trimmed by 4 bases and 4 bases, with 4 bases remaining between them. CDR3 residues: CASSSFTEAFF. CDR3 nucleotide sequence: TGTGCCAGCAGTTCGTTCACTGAAGCTTTCTTT.

The chain has TRBV3-1 (or the pseudogene TRBV3-2) and TRBJ2-1; unclear D gene. CDR1 and CDR2 from the germline V gene are LGHDT and YNNKEL (reference sequence). Trimming shortened V by 0 bases and J by 5 bases, and 20 bases separated the two germline ends. This CDR3 contains 18 residues. The CDR3 sequence is CASSQDSTLGQSNNEQFF. CDR3 nucleotides: TGTGCCAGCAGCCAAGATAGCACGCTTGGTCAGTCTAACAATGAGCAGTTCTTC.

The genes are TRBV7-2 and TRBJ2-1; 9 nucleotides align to TRBD2. V lost 1 base and J lost 4; bases outside the gene matches: 11. In germline, CDR1 is SGHTA, CDR2 FQGNSA. The CDR3 spans 18 residues. The CDR3 DNA is TGTGCCAGCAGCTTAGTAACCGGCCGAGCGGGAGGATACAATGAGCAGTTCTTC. The encoded protein is CASSLVTGRAGGYNEQFF.

This rearrangement joins TRBV28 to TRBJ2-1; D might be TRBD1 (5 bases). Trimming stripped 6 bases from V and 0 bases from J, with 15 bases between. The length of the CDR3 is 16 residues. The V gene's germline CDR1 is MDHEN and CDR2 SYDVKM. The DNA for the CDR3 is TGTGCCAGCAGCCTCCCGACAGTGCCCTCCTACAATGAGCAGTTCTTC. This sequence encodes CASSLPTVPSYNEQFF.

The chain is built from TRBV5-4 and TRBJ2-4, with 9 bases fitting TRBD1. The CDR3 is made up of 16 amino acids. With V trimmed by 3 bases and J by 3 bases, 7 bases remained unmatched. Germline V lookup: CDR1 SGHNT, CDR2 YYREEE (reference sequence). CDR3 sequence reads: CASSSGTGTLKNIQYF. In DNA, the CDR3 is TGTGCCAGCAGCTCCGGGACAGGGACCCTCAAAAACATTCAGTACTTC.

The chain recombines TRBV27 with TRBJ2-2; the D is unclear. The germline V gene encodes CDR1 MNHEY and CDR2 SMNVEV (reference sequence). V lost 0 bases, J lost 5 bases, and 10 bases lay in between. The CDR3 is 15 residues long. The CDR3: CASSLSRLGTGELFF. CDR3 bases: TGTGCCAGCAGTTTATCGCGATTAGGGACCGGGGAGCTGTTTTTT.

The chain joins TRBV5-4 to TRBJ2-7, with D perhaps matching TRBD1 (7 bases). The CDR3 totals 14 residues. Trimming left V 3 bases short and J 0 bases short, with 10 bases between. Germline V lookup: CDR1 SGHNT, CDR2 YYREEE (reference sequence). In DNA form, the CDR3 reads TGTGCCAGCAGCTCCCAGGGGGGCTCCTACGAGCAGTACTTC. Its protein is CASSSQGGSYEQYF.

In this sample, this clone turned up a few times. This chain uses TRBV25-1 with TRBJ1-1; D is unclear. This CDR3 comprises 11 residues. The V and J ends lost 1 base and 4 bases respectively, with 1 base between them. CDR1 is MGHDK and CDR2 is SYGVNS in the germline V gene. The CDR3 here is CASSESTEAFF. The CDR3 DNA reads as TGTGCCAGCAGTGAATCCACTGAAGCTTTCTTT.

The V and J genes are TRBV11-2 and TRBJ2-4; D is uncertain. Trimming cost V 1 base and J 0 bases, with 4 bases left between them. This CDR3 spans 14 amino acids. The germline V gene has CDR1 SGHAT and CDR2 FQNNGV. Here the CDR3 DNA reads TGTGCCAGCAGCTTAGCCCTAGCCAAAAACATTCAGTACTTC. This codes for CASSLALAKNIQYF.